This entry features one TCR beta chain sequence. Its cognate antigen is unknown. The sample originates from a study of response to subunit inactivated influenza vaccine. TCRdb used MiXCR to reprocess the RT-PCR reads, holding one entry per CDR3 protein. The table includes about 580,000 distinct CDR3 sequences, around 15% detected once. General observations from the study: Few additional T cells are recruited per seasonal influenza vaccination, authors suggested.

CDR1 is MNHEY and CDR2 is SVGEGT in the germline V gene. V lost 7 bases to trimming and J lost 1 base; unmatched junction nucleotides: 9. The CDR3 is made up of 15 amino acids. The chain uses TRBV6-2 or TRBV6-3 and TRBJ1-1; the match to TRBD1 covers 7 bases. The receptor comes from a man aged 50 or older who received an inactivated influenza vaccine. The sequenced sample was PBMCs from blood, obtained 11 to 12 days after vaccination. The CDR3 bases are TGTGCCAGCAAGGGACACAGGGGATGGAACACTGAAGCTTTCTTT. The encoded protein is CASKGHRGWNTEAFF.